This T cell receptor beta chain appears in the sequencing data of a study of T cell responses to AZD1222 COVID-19 vaccine. V was pared by 0 bases and J by 12 bases, with 12 bases between. Germline V gene data show CDR1 as SGHRS and CDR2 as YFSETQ. The CDR3 sequence is 13 residues long. With regard to this clone: What it recognizes is unknown.

The table came from immunoSEQ multiplex PCR; TCRdb's copy has only in-frame clones and leaves some out. The sample gives roughly 120,000 clones, roughly 92% of which show up once; approximately 8% is in the top ten. Study-level points and caveats: Repertoire sampling occurred only after the peak T cell response. Seropositive status at baseline applied to only 5 to 7 AZD1222 recipients. A reported finding is that nearly half of spike-specific TCRs target unmutated variant regions.

The V gene is TRBV5-1, the J gene TRBJ1-4; no reliable D call. The sequence was obtained from an adult in good health. The specimen comprised peripheral blood, sampled on day 0 of AZD1222 vaccination. In DNA, the CDR3 is TGCGCCAGCAGCTTGGAGACAATGGGCGAACTGTTTTTT. Translating gives CASSLETMGELFF.